Sequencing of this TCR beta chain was carried out in a study of T cell changes during pregnancy in multiple sclerosis (dated by TCRdb to between 2019 and 2020). Background for the entire study: Changes in the T cell repertoire over the course of pregnancy were examined in this study in women with multiple sclerosis.

From the cysteine up to the phenylalanine, the CDR3 has a length of 15 residues. CDR3 DNA is the only sequence kept; it has 45 bases, read in frame from the first base. V ends up 5 bases short and J 1 base short, with an unmatched junction base count of 7. CDR1 and CDR2 are drawn from the germline V gene: MDHEN, SYDVKM. Comments on this clone: What this receptor recognizes is not known. The input lacks base qualities; no much larger clone sits a single base away.

To prepare the library, the immunoSEQ multiplex PCR assay was applied. Sourced from immuneACCESS, this table was stored by TCRdb with only in-frame sequences that have V and J called. A share of the clones is absent; for the studies checked, an unresolved V gene accounts for under half, and the remainder has no known explanation. The sample table lists more than 30,000 clones, roughly 92% of them with a count of one. The top ten hold around 1.3% of the sample. The sequence was collected from a female donor with multiple sclerosis, enrolled in a pregnancy study. The sequencing sample was made of PBMCs (not recorded whether the cells were cultured). Here the chain combines TRBV28 and TRBJ1-1, with TRBD1 identical over 7 junction bases. The CDR3 region has the sequence CASSPSGQKNTEAFF. The DNA sequence follows: TGTGCCAGCAGTCCCTCGGGACAGAAGAACACTGAAGCTTTCTTT.